The T cell receptor beta chain under discussion was sequenced for a study of identical twins. The study, taken as a whole, reports: Compared with models, monozygotic twins showed more out-of-frame TCR alpha sharing. Out-of-frame alpha sequences that twins shared showed excess low generation probability.

Unmatched junction bases numbered 14, after V lost 9 bases and J lost 11 bases. CDR3 length: 14 residues. CDR1 is MDHEN, CDR2 SYDVKM, per germline. Template switching, a step in the protocol, added a universal primer site, and cDNA carried unique molecular identifiers. One entry per CDR3 protein, called by TCRdb with MiXCR from the 5' RACE reads. The sample lists around 1.7 million distinct CDR3 sequences, 32% occurring once. Concerning this clonotype itself: Its antigen is not known.

Sequenced input: cord blood. The clonotype was recovered from a newborn girl in good health. The genes are TRBV28 and TRBJ2-5, with 11 bases identical to TRBD2. CDR3 nucleotide sequence: TGTGCCAGTCACACTAGCGGGAGACTAAATGAGCAGTACTTC. Its protein product is CASHTSGRLNEQYF.